These 24 T cell receptor beta chains were all obtained from the same sample, sequenced in a study of identical twins. TCRdb itself ran the 5' RACE reads through MiXCR, one entry per CDR3 protein. The sample lists 280,000 or so distinct CDR3 sequences; 6.5% to 9.5% were seen once. These data were also filed under a second study, of yellow fever vaccine responses in identical twins.

The sequencing sample was made of memory (CD45RO+) T cells sorted from blood. Receptors originate from a woman younger than 35 in good health.

This clonotype was found a few times. The genes are TRBV13 and TRBJ2-1, with D maybe TRBD1 (6 bases). This CDR3 is built from 13 residues. V shed 4 bases and J shed 8 bases, with 12 bases lying between them. The V gene's germline CDR1 is PRHDT and CDR2 FYEKMQ (reference sequence). CDR3 in DNA: TGTGCCAGCAGCTGGGGGCTTGATGATGAGCAGTTCTTC. Protein: CASSWGLDDEQFF.

This clonotype was recorded at least ten times. The chain recombines TRBV5-6 with TRBJ2-7; no clear D gene. CDR3 length: 12 residues. The ends were cut back, 2 bases at V and 3 bases at J, with 6 bases in the middle. Germline V gives CDR1 SGHDT, CDR2 YYEEEE. The CDR3 sequence: CASSLQNYEQYF. The CDR3 region has the DNA TGTGCCAGCAGCTTACAGAACTACGAGCAGTACTTC.

The chain uses TRBV2 and TRBJ2-1; TRBD2 matches at 11 bases. There are 16 residues in the CDR3. The germline gives CDR1 SNHLY, CDR2 FYNNEI. V was pared by 8 bases and J by 5 bases, with 11 bases of the junction left unmatched. DNA for the CDR3: TGTGCCAGCTGTCCGCGTTTGACTAGCGGGGACAATGAGCAGTTCTTC. It yields the protein CASCPRLTSGDNEQFF.

This clonotype has a handful of counts. The V and J genes are TRBV6-1 and TRBJ2-2; 9 nucleotides line up with TRBD1. This CDR3 spans 14 amino acids. V dropped 6 bases and J dropped 6; count of bases not matched to a gene: 5. CDR1 MNHNS and CDR2 SASEGT come from the germline V gene. In DNA, the CDR3 is TGTGCCAGCAGCTGGACAGGGGAGGCCGGGGAGCTGTTTTTT. Its translation: CASSWTGEAGELFF.

In this sample, this clonotype turned up a few times. In nucleotides, the CDR3 is TGCAGTGTCCCACTAGCGGGCTCCTACGAGCAGTACTTC. It is translated as CSVPLAGSYEQYF. This chain uses TRBV20-1 with TRBJ2-7, with 9 bases aligning to TRBD2. Germline V gene lookup returns CDR1 DFQATT and CDR2 SNEGSKA (reference sequence). CDR3 length: 13 amino acids. Trimming cost V 7 bases and J 0 bases; bases outside gene matches: 4.

This clonotype was seen many times. This sequence joins TRBV12-3 or TRBV12-4 and TRBJ2-5; D gene uncertain. V was pared by 2 bases and J by 8 bases, with 9 bases between. The CDR3 runs 12 residues. In DNA form, the CDR3 reads TGTGCCAGCAGTTTACCCGTAGGTACCCAGTACTTC. Encoded protein: CASSLPVGTQYF.

The J gene is TRBJ2-3, the V gene TRBV11-2; D is unclear. The V gene lost 7 bases and the J gene lost 3 bases, with 11 bases spanning the gap. This CDR3 region has 13 residues. Per the germline V gene, CDR1 is SGHAT and CDR2 is FQNNGV. This CDR3 is CASNDPGTDTQYF. Here the CDR3 DNA reads TGTGCCAGCAACGATCCAGGAACAGATACGCAGTATTTT.

This clonotype came up many times. This sequence joins TRBV5-6 and TRBJ2-3, with 8 bases that match TRBD2. The V segment lost 0 bases and the J segment 0 bases; nucleotides outside the gene matches: 9. This CDR3 is built from 18 residues. The germline gives CDR1 SGHDT, CDR2 YYEEEE. CDR3 protein: CASSLGLAGQASTDTQYF. DNA for the CDR3: TGTGCCAGCAGCTTGGGGCTAGCGGGCCAAGCTAGCACAGATACGCAGTATTTT.

This rearrangement joins TRBV7-2 to TRBJ2-2; D call uncertain. V was trimmed by 5 bases and J by 2 bases, leaving 9 bases between them. Germline V gives CDR1 SGHTA, CDR2 FQGNSA. The CDR3 is made up of 14 amino acids. CDR3: CASSLWVNTGELFF. In nucleotides, the CDR3 is TGTGCCAGCAGCCTCTGGGTCAACACCGGGGAGCTGTTTTTT.

The CDR3 here is CASEGLAGGHETQYF. The CDR3 DNA sequence: TGTGCCAGCGAAGGACTAGCGGGGGGGCACGAGACCCAGTACTTC. The chain carries TRBV6-1 and TRBJ2-5; TRBD2 matches at 15 bases. Trimming removed 8 bases from V and 5 bases from J; junction bases left unmatched: 6. CDR1 MNHNS and CDR2 SASEGT come from the germline V gene. CDR3 size: 15 residues.

This clonotype has more than one count but fewer than ten. The rearrangement links TRBV5-1 to TRBJ2-3; TRBD1 is a possible D gene (7 bases). Germline assignment: CDR1 SGHRS and CDR2 YFSETQ. The CDR3 contains 16 residues. The ends were cut back, 4 bases at V and 1 base at J, with 16 bases in the middle. The CDR3 loop reads CASSPTQGGGTDTQYF. The CDR3 bases are TGCGCCAGCAGCCCAACTCAGGGGGGCGGCACAGATACGCAGTATTTT.

Ten or more counts support this clonotype. This CDR3 is CASMKGQSAQETQYF. CDR3 nucleotides: TGCGCCAGCATGAAGGGGCAATCGGCTCAAGAGACCCAGTACTTC. The V and J genes are TRBV10-2 and TRBJ2-5; D is possibly TRBD1 (5 bases). V lost 7 bases and J 2 bases, leaving 17 bases between the germline ends. The CDR3 runs 15 residues. In germline, CDR1 is WSHSY, CDR2 SAAADI.

This clonotype has more than one count but fewer than ten. The CDR3 region is CASSPPGGSSSYNEQFF. Written as DNA, the CDR3 is TGTGCCAGCAGCCCCCCAGGAGGTTCCAGCTCCTACAATGAGCAGTTCTTC. The gene calls are TRBV28 and TRBJ2-1, with D perhaps matching TRBD2 (5 bases). This CDR3 comprises 17 residues. In germline, CDR1 is MDHEN, CDR2 SYDVKM. V was clipped by 6 bases and J by 0 bases, with 18 bases between them.

This clonotype appeared many times. The gene calls are TRBV28 and TRBJ1-5; D possibly corresponds to TRBD1 (6 bases). V lost 7 bases, J lost 4 bases, and 11 bases lay in between. This CDR3 comprises 13 residues. Germline V gene data show CDR1 as MDHEN and CDR2 as SYDVKM. The CDR3 DNA follows: TGTGCCAGCACCGGGACACGGAATCAGCCCCAGCATTTT. It translates to CASTGTRNQPQHF.

This clonotype was found once. The chain joins TRBV3-1 to TRBJ2-7; 8 bases match TRBD1. Germline CDR1 reads LGHDT; CDR2 reads YNNKEL (reference sequence). The CDR3 extends over 14 amino acids. J was trimmed by 5 bases and V by 0 bases; bases with no gene match: 3. DNA of the CDR3: TGTGCCAGCAGCCAAGACAGGGGGCACCACGAGCAGTACTTC. It specifies CASSQDRGHHEQYF.

Only a few counts were recorded for this clonotype. The chain couples TRBV20-1 to TRBJ2-7, with TRBD2 identical over 9 bases. Trimming cost V 3 bases and J 4 bases; bases outside gene matches: 7. The CDR3 is 14 residues long. Germline V gene sequence: CDR1 DFQATT, CDR2 SNEGSKA (reference sequence). CDR3 sequence reads: CSARSSGGSYEQYV. DNA for the CDR3: TGCAGTGCTAGGAGTAGCGGGGGATCATACGAGCAGTACGTC.

V gene TRBV6-1 combines with J gene TRBJ1-2; a possible D gene is TRBD1 (6 bases). Trimming took off 7 bases at V and 4 bases at J, with 10 bases between the two ends. This CDR3 has 12 amino acids. Germline values: CDR1 MNHNS, CDR2 SASEGT. CDR3 region: CASKGESYGYTF. The CDR3 DNA follows: TGTGCCAGCAAGGGGGAATCCTATGGCTACACCTTC.

V usage is TRBV6-1 and J usage is TRBJ2-3, with 7 positions matching TRBD2. Germline V CDR1 and CDR2: MNHNS, SASEGT. This CDR3 has 14 amino acids. Trimming removed 1 base from V and 6 bases from J; junction bases left unmatched: 4. CDR3 nucleotide sequence: TGTGCCAGCAGTGAAGGATGGGAGGGGGATACGCAGTATTTT. It codes for CASSEGWEGDTQYF.

This clonotype was seen a handful of times. This chain links TRBV5-1 with TRBJ2-3; D perhaps matches TRBD2 (6 bases). The CDR3 totals 16 residues. From germline, CDR1 is SGHRS and CDR2 YFSETQ. V lost 0 bases to trimming and J lost 1 base, with 12 bases between them. The CDR3, as DNA: TGCGCCAGCAGCTTGGGAAATACGGGGGGCACAGATACGCAGTATTTT. Its protein product is CASSLGNTGGTDTQYF.

Comments on this clonotype: A much larger clone differs by one base, so this may be a read error. V gene TRBV7-3 combines with J gene TRBJ1-6; possibly TRBD1 for D (5 bases). V gave up 2 bases and J gave up 10 bases, with 15 bases separating them. The CDR3 consists of 15 residues. Germline CDR1 reads SGHTA; CDR2 reads FQGTGA. Here the CDR3 reads CASSLQGERKSPLHF. The DNA of the CDR3 is TGTGCCAGCAGCTTACAGGGAGAGAGGAAATCACCCCTCCACTTT.

V is TRBV7-9 and J is TRBJ1-5, with TRBD1 matching over 11 bases. The length of the CDR3 is 15 residues. Germline assignment: CDR1 SEHNR and CDR2 FQNEAQ (reference sequence). Losses at the gene ends were 9 bases for V and 5 bases for J; bases not matched to a gene: 9. In DNA, the CDR3 is TGTGCCAGGCGGGACAGGGGGGTTTCGGATCAGCCCCAGCATTTT. Translation: CARRDRGVSDQPQHF.

This clonotype showed up many times. The CDR3 is CASTHQGGPYNEQFF. CDR3 in DNA: TGTGCCAGCACGCATCAGGGGGGCCCATACAATGAGCAGTTCTTC. V is TRBV27 and J is TRBJ2-1, with D maybe TRBD1 (7 bases). The CDR3 covers 15 residues. CDR1 is MNHEY, CDR2 SMNVEV, per germline (reference sequence). Trimming shortened V by 7 bases and J by 4 bases, and 17 bases separated the two germline ends.

This clonotype was counted between two and nine times. The J gene is TRBJ1-4, the V gene TRBV5-6; no clear D. This CDR3 is built from 14 residues. The germline CDR1 and CDR2 sequences are SGHDT and YYEEEE. V was clipped by 1 base and J by 4 bases, with 8 bases between them. The CDR3 loop reads CASSLLGLNEKLFF. The CDR3 coding sequence is TGTGCCAGCAGCTTGTTGGGTCTTAATGAAAAACTGTTTTTT.

A few counts support this clonotype. This sequence joins TRBV20-1 and TRBJ2-1; D perhaps matches TRBD2 (6 bases). V lost 8 bases and J 2 bases, leaving 19 bases between the germline ends. CDR3 length equals 15 residues. In germline, CDR1 is DFQATT, CDR2 SNEGSKA (reference sequence). CDR3 in DNA: TGCAGTTCGAGCCCCCCCGGGAGCGCCTACAATGAGCAGTTCTTC. Translated: CSSSPPGSAYNEQFF.